Listed below are T cell receptor beta chains from one sample, sequenced in a study of T-cell memory formation after mild COVID-19. TCRdb independently ran MiXCR on the 5' RACE reads; one entry per CDR3 protein. Of 200,000 to 250,000 distinct CDR3 sequences listed, roughly 15% were seen once; the top ten hold more than 2%. Specimen: PBMCs or a T cell subset sorted from them (not recorded which). These receptors were obtained from an adult woman who had mild COVID-19 (a few samples of this study predate the infection). Cell type and time point are not known. Both conserved end residues are part of each CDR3. The D gene is left open where the match is weak. Rows give clone size only sometimes, using once, few, many, or a class for an expanded clone.

TRBV11-2	NA	few	TRBJ2-1	CASSLITAPSSYNEQFF	TGTGCCAGCAGCTTAATCACTGCCCCAAGCTCCTACAATGAGCAGTTCTTC
TRBV9	TRBD2	few	TRBJ2-1	CASSVGLGWTSGSQHEQFF	TGTGCCAGCAGCGTAGGTCTAGGGTGGACTAGCGGGAGTCAGCATGAGCAGTTCTTC
TRBV10-2	NA	few	TRBJ2-7	CASSESGRAYEQYF	TGCGCCAGCAGTGAGTCGGGCAGGGCTTACGAGCAGTACTTC
TRBV18	NA	NA	TRBJ2-5	CASSPRVGVQETQYF	TGTGCCAGCTCACCGAGGGTTGGAGTCCAAGAGACCCAGTACTTC
TRBV6-5	TRBD1	few	TRBJ2-1	CASSYRYRGRGQFF	TGTGCCAGCAGTTACCGTTACAGGGGTCGAGGGCAGTTCTTC
TRBV12-3/TRBV12-4	NA	NA	TRBJ1-5	CASIRGNQPQHF	TGTGCCAGCATACGTGGGAATCAGCCCCAGCATTTT
TRBV24-1	NA	NA	TRBJ2-5	CATSDYTGSSQETQYF	TGTGCCACCAGTGACTATACCGGGAGTTCGCAAGAGACCCAGTACTTC
TRBV12-5	NA	NA	TRBJ1-1	CASASPSVSRNTEAFF	TGTGCTAGTGCCTCCCCGTCGGTTTCACGGAACACTGAAGCTTTCTTT
TRBV20-1	TRBD1	NA	TRBJ1-5	CSAPPGQGHNQPQHF	TGCAGTGCTCCCCCAGGACAGGGCCACAATCAGCCCCAGCATTTT
TRBV12-3/TRBV12-4	NA	NA	TRBJ1-2	CASSLRRPNYGYTF	TGTGCCAGCAGTTTAAGGCGGCCCAACTATGGCTACACCTTC
TRBV20-1	TRBD2	many	TRBJ2-7	CSAGTSGRGGSYEQYF	TGCAGTGCTGGGACTAGCGGGAGAGGGGGATCCTACGAGCAGTACTTC
TRBV11-3	NA	NA	TRBJ2-5	CASSLATGLQETQYF	TGTGCCAGCAGCTTAGCGACAGGCCTTCAAGAGACCCAGTACTTC
TRBV6-5	NA	NA	TRBJ2-1	CASLGNYNEYFF	TGTGCCAGCCTAGGTAACTACAATGAGTACTTCTTC
TRBV11-1	NA	NA	TRBJ1-4	CASSSTEKLFF	TGTGCCAGCAGCTCCACCGAAAAACTGTTTTTT
TRBV20-1	NA	many	TRBJ1-6	CSARDVRGGTGSPLHF	TGCAGTGCTAGAGATGTGAGGGGAGGTACAGGCTCACCCCTCCACTTT
TRBV21-1	NA	NA	TRBJ1-5	CASSKANGESNQPQHF	TGTGCCAGCAGCAAAGCGAACGGGGAGAGCAATCAGCCCCAGCATTTT
TRBV20-1	NA	few	TRBJ1-2	CSAKDPGQRANYGYTF	TGCAGTGCTAAGGACCCGGGACAACGAGCTAACTATGGCTACACCTTC
TRBV5-1	TRBD1	NA	TRBJ2-7	CASSRVGQGSDEQYF	TGCGCCAGCAGCAGAGTAGGACAGGGTAGTGACGAGCAGTACTTC
TRBV5-5	TRBD1	many	TRBJ2-1	CASSTGTGGYNEQFF	TGTGCCAGCAGTACCGGGACAGGGGGCTACAATGAGCAGTTCTTC
TRBV9	NA	NA	TRBJ2-7	CASSVGPMDGGVHEQYF	TGTGCCAGCAGCGTAGGCCCTATGGACGGCGGGGTCCACGAGCAGTACTTC
TRBV7-9	NA	NA	TRBJ2-7	CASSTQVAEAYEQYF	TGTGCCAGCAGCACGCAGGTAGCGGAAGCCTACGAGCAGTACTTC
TRBV5-1	NA	few	TRBJ2-3	CASRDSPRIVDTQYF	TGCGCCAGCCGAGACAGCCCGCGAATTGTAGATACGCAGTATTTT
TRBV5-1	NA	NA	TRBJ1-1	CASSPDLTLNTEAFF	TGCGCCAGCAGCCCCGATTTGACATTGAACACTGAAGCTTTCTTT
TRBV7-3	NA	few	TRBJ1-1	CASSVSYNTEAFF	TGTGCCAGCAGTGTGAGTTACAACACTGAAGCTTTCTTT
TRBV7-6	TRBD2	NA	TRBJ2-1	CASSLASGAYNEQFF	TGTGCCAGCAGCTTAGCTAGCGGGGCCTACAATGAGCAGTTCTTC
TRBV12-3/TRBV12-4	TRBD1	many	TRBJ2-1	CASRWDRSREQFF	TGTGCCAGCAGATGGGACAGGAGTCGGGAGCAGTTCTTC
TRBV10-3	NA	NA	TRBJ2-3	CAISEGKGTSTDTQYF	TGTGCCATCAGTGAGGGAAAGGGTACTAGCACAGATACGCAGTATTTT
TRBV20-1	NA	few	TRBJ1-1	CSARHPNTEAFF	TGCAGTGCCAGGCACCCCAACACTGAAGCTTTCTTT
TRBV18	NA	NA	TRBJ1-6	CASSPGGRTANNSPLHF	TGTGCCAGCTCACCGGGAGGCCGAACAGCTAATAATTCACCCCTCCACTTT
TRBV6-1	NA	few	TRBJ1-1	CASSETNSGGTFF	TGTGCCAGCAGTGAAACCAACAGCGGGGGCACTTTCTTT
TRBV9	NA	few	TRBJ1-3	CASIRGEKGNTIYF	TGTGCCAGCATTCGGGGGGAGAAAGGAAACACCATATATTTT
TRBV4-1	NA	many	TRBJ2-1	CASSRGGEQFF	TGCGCCAGCAGCAGGGGAGGTGAGCAGTTCTTC
TRBV19	NA	NA	TRBJ1-1	CASRQWGRRDNKPEAFF	TGTGCCAGTAGACAATGGGGTCGAAGGGACAATAAGCCTGAAGCTTTCTTT
TRBV3-1	NA	NA	TRBJ2-2	CASSPRWGGELFF	TGTGCCAGCAGCCCCCGATGGGGGGGGGAGCTGTTTTTT
TRBV7-9	NA	few	TRBJ2-2	CASSFQETNTGELFF	TGTGCCAGCAGCTTCCAGGAGACGAACACCGGGGAGCTGTTTTTT
TRBV7-3	TRBD2	NA	TRBJ2-2	CASSPGTSSTGELFF	TGTGCCAGCAGCCCCGGGACTAGCTCCACCGGGGAGCTGTTTTTT
TRBV7-3	TRBD2	few	TRBJ2-3	CASSPMSGNTDTQYF	TGTGCCAGCAGCCCGATGAGCGGGAACACAGATACGCAGTATTTT
TRBV5-4	TRBD2	NA	TRBJ2-7	CAGGLAGVPTEQYF	TGTGCCGGCGGACTAGCGGGGGTCCCCACGGAGCAGTACTTC
TRBV27	NA	few	TRBJ1-2	CASSLDRGDYGYTF	TGTGCCAGCAGTTTAGATAGAGGAGACTATGGCTACACCTTC
TRBV24-1	NA	few	TRBJ2-2	CATSDTHRLPGELFF	TGTGCCACCAGTGATACGCACCGTCTTCCCGGGGAGCTGTTTTTT
TRBV12-3/TRBV12-4	NA	NA	TRBJ1-1	CASSYLGIGKNTEAFF	TGTGCCAGCAGTTATTTGGGGATCGGGAAGAACACTGAAGCTTTCTTT
TRBV5-1	TRBD1	few	TRBJ1-2	CASRQGDNGYTF	TGCGCCAGCAGACAGGGGGATAATGGCTACACCTTC
TRBV20-1	NA	NA	TRBJ1-6	CSARDPTAAPNSPIHF	TGCAGTGCTAGAGATCCTACAGCTGCACCTAATTCACCCATCCACTTT
TRBV3-1	TRBD2	many	TRBJ2-3	CASSQGLAGTDTQYF	TGTGCCAGCAGCCAGGGACTAGCGGGCACAGATACGCAGTATTTT
TRBV11-2	TRBD2	few	TRBJ2-7	CASSLPLGLDDTYEQYF	TGTGCCAGCAGCTTACCCCTCGGACTAGATGATACCTACGAGCAGTACTTC
TRBV27	TRBD1	NA	TRBJ2-2	CASRPQGITGELFF	TGTGCCAGCAGGCCACAGGGGATAACCGGGGAGCTGTTTTTT
TRBV12-3/TRBV12-4	NA	NA	TRBJ2-1	CASSLAGTSSYNEQFF	TGTGCCAGCAGTTTAGCCGGGACAAGCTCCTACAATGAGCAGTTCTTC
TRBV20-1	TRBD2	NA	TRBJ2-5	CSASSREGLGETQYF	TGCAGTGCTTCCTCGCGGGAGGGCCTAGGAGAGACCCAGTACTTC
TRBV24-1	NA	few	TRBJ1-2	CATSDSRGIYGYTF	TGTGCCACCAGTGATTCCAGGGGAATCTATGGCTACACCTTC
TRBV7-6	NA	NA	TRBJ1-6	CASSLRSSSDNSPLHF	TGTGCCAGCAGCTTAAGGTCCTCGTCCGATAATTCACCCCTCCACTTT
TRBV24-1	TRBD2	few	TRBJ2-1	CATSEGGRAYNEQFF	TGTGCCACCAGTGAGGGCGGGAGGGCCTACAATGAGCAGTTCTTC
TRBV11-2	NA	few	TRBJ2-2	CASSLVSVRTVAGELFF	TGTGCCAGCAGCTTAGTATCGGTACGGACAGTTGCCGGGGAGCTGTTTTTT
TRBV30	NA	few	TRBJ2-1	CAWSGSVRGNEQFF	TGTGCCTGGAGTGGTTCCGTCAGGGGCAATGAGCAGTTCTTC
TRBV24-1	NA	NA	TRBJ2-5	CATSDSGTQETQYF	TGTGCCACCAGTGATTCCGGGACACAAGAGACCCAGTACTTC
TRBV4-1	NA	many	TRBJ1-5	CASSQDYGGFQPQHF	TGCGCCAGCAGCCAAGATTATGGGGGTTTTCAGCCCCAGCATTTT
TRBV12-3/TRBV12-4	TRBD1	few	TRBJ1-2	CASSTGGSYGYTF	TGTGCCAGCAGTACAGGGGGATCCTATGGCTACACCTTC